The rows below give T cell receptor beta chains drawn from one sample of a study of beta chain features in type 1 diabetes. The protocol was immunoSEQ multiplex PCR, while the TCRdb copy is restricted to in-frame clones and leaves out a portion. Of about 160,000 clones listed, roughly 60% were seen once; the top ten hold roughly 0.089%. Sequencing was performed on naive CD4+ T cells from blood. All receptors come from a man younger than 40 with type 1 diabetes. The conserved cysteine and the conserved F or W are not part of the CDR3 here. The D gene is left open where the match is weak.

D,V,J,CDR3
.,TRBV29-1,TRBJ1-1,SVVSSGGTEAF
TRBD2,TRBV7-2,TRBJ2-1,ASRPGLAVYNEQF
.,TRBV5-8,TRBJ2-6,ASSLNGANVLT
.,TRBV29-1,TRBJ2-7,SVEEGTYEQY
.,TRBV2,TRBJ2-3,ASRETTGSADTQY
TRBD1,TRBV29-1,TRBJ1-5,SVRTGTNQPQH
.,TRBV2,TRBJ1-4,ASSEAGATNEKLF
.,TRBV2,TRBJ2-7,ASSGEQGSEQY
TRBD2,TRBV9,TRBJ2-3,ASSVGSAGGLTDTQY
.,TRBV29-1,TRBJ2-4,SVEDLRVSKNIQY
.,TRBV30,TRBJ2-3,ACCTFTDTQY
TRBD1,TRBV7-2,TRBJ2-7,ASSLRGHSYEQY
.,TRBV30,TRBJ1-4,AWSVDRDEKLF
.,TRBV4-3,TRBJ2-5,ASSQDGGIRETQY
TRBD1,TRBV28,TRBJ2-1,ASSSPPDRYNEQF
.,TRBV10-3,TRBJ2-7,AISEHEQGTQKQY
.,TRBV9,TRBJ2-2,ASSGTGELF
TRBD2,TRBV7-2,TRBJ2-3,ASSLVVAGGRTDTQY
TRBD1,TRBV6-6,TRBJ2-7,ASRLGQGAYEQY
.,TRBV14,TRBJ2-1,ASSQDSRASYNEQF
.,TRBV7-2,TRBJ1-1,ASSPRSGRNTEAF
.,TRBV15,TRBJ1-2,ATSREGFYT
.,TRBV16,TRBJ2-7,ASSLTYEQY
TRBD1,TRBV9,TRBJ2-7,ASSPWGRQGSYEQY
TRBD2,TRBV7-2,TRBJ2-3,ASRLYSGGSTDTQY
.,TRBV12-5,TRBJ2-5,ASQGPSETQY
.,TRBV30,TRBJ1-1,AWSVDRRTGEAF
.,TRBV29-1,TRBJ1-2,SVVSGRGKEGGYT
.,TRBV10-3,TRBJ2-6,AISPRPDPSGANVLT
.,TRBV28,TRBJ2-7,ASSPNSYEQY
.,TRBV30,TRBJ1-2,AWSNGPGYT
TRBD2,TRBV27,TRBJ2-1,ASRPPQYRRLAAHNEQF